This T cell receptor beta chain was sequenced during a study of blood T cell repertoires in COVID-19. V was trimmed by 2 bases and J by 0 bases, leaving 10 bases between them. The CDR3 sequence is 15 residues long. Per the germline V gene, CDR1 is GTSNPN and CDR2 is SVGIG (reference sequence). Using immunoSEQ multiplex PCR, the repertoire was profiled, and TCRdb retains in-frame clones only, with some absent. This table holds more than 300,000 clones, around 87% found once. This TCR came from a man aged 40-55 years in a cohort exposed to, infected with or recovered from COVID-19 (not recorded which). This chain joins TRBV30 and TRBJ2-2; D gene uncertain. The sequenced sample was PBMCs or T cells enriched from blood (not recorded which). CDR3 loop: CAWSFGGANTGELFF. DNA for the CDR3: TGTGCCTGGAGTTTTGGTGGAGCGAACACCGGGGAGCTGTTTTTT.